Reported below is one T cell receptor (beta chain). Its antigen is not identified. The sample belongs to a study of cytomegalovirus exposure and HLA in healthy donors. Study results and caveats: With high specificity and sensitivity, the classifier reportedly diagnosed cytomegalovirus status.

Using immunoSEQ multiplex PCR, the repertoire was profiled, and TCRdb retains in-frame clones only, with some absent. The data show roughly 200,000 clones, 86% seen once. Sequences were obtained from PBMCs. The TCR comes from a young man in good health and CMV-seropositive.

This CDR3 reads CASSYDRVNQPQHF. The CDR3 DNA reads TGTGCCAGCAGTTACGACCGGGTCAATCAGCCCCAGCATTTT. This chain connects TRBV6-6 to TRBJ1-5; D is unresolved. Trimming took 2 bases from V and 3 from J, leaving 8 bases between them. CDR1 and CDR2 (germline): MNHNY, SVGAGI (reference sequence). The CDR3 runs to 14 residues.